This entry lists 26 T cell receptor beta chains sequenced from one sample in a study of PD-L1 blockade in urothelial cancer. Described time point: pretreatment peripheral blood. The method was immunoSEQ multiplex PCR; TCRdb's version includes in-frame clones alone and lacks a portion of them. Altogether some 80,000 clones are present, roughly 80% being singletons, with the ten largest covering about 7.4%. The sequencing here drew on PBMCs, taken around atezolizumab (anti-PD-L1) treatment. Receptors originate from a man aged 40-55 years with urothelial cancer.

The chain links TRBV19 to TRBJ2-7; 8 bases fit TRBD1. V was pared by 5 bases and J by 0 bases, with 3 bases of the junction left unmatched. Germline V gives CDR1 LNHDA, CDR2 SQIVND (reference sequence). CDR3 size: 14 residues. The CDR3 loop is CASSYRGSSYEQYF. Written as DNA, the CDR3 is TGTGCCAGTAGTTACAGGGGGAGCTCCTACGAGCAGTACTTC. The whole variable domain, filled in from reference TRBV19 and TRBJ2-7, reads DGGITQSPKYLFRKEGQNVTLSCEQNLNHDAMYWYRQDPGQGLRLIYYSQIVNDFQKGDIAEGYSVSREKKESFPLTVTSAQKNPTAFYLCASSYRGSSYEQYFGPGTRLTVT.

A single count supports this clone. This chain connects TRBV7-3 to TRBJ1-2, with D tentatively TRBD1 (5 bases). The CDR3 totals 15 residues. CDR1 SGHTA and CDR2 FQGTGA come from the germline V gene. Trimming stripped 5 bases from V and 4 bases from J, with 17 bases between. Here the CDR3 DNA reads TGTGCCAGCAGCCACGGGACGGGAGGTATCTATGGCTACACCTTC. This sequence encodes CASSHGTGGIYGYTF.

The CDR3 nucleotides are TGTGCCAGCAGTCTAAGGGGACAGGGGGCAAAGGGCTACACCTTC. The encoded protein is CASSLRGQGAKGYTF. V and J are TRBV28 and TRBJ1-2; 12 nucleotides match TRBD1. Germline V gene sequence: CDR1 MDHEN, CDR2 SYDVKM. The CDR3 length is 15 residues. With V trimmed by 5 bases and J by 8 bases, 9 bases remained unmatched.

The CDR3 DNA sequence: TGTGCCAGCAGCCCGGACCTACTGACAGGGGTCTACGAGCAGTACTTC. Translation gives CASSPDLLTGVYEQYF. The chain joins TRBV4-2 to TRBJ2-7, with 8 positions matching TRBD1. The ends lost 4 bases at V and 3 bases at J; junction bases unmatched: 11. Germline V lookup: CDR1 LGHNA, CDR2 YNFKEQ. The CDR3 is 16 residues long.

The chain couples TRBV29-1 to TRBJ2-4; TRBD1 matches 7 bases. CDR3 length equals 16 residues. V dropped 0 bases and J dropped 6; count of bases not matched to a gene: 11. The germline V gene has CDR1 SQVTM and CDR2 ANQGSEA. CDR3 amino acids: CSVEEKRQGSINIQYF. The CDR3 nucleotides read TGCAGCGTTGAAGAGAAAAGACAGGGAAGTATAAACATTCAGTACTTC.

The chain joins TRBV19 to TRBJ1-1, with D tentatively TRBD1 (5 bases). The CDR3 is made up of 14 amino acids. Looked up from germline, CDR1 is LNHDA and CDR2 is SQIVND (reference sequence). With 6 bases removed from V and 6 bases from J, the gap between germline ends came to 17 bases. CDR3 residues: CASRAGPGGAEAFF. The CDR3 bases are TGTGCCAGTAGAGCAGGACCGGGGGGGGCTGAAGCTTTCTTT.

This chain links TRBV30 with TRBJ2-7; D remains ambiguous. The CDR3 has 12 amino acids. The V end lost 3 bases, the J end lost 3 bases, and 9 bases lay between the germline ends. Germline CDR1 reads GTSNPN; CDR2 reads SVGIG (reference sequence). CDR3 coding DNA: TGTGCCTGGAGGTTGGGCGACTACGAGCAGTACTTC. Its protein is CAWRLGDYEQYF. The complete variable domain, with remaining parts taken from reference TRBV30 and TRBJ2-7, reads SQTIHQWPATLVQPVGSPLSLECTVEGTSNPNLYWYRQAAGRGLQLLFYSVGIGQISSEVPQNLSASRPQDRQFILSSKKLLLSDSGFYLCAWRLGDYEQYFGPGTRLTVT.

In nucleotides, the CDR3 is TGCAGCGTTGTTGCGCAGGGCCTCGGAGACACTGAAGCTTTCTTT. Its protein is CSVVAQGLGDTEAFF. The chain employs TRBV29-1 and TRBJ1-1; D perhaps matches TRBD1 (5 bases). CDR1 and CDR2 (germline): SQVTM, ANQGSEA. This CDR3 has 15 amino acids. With 4 bases removed from V and 3 bases from J, the gap between germline ends came to 18 bases.

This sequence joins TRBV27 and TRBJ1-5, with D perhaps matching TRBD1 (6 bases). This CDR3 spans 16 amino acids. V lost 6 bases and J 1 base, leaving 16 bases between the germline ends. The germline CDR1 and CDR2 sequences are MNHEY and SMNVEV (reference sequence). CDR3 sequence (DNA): TGTGCCAGCAGAAAAGGGGGGGGGCAGAGCAATCAGCCCCAGCATTTT. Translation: CASRKGGGQSNQPQHF.

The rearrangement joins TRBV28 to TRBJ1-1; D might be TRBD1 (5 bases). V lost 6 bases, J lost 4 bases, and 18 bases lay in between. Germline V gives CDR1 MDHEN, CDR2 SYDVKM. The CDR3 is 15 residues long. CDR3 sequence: CASSSSSQGRTEAFF. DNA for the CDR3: TGTGCCAGCAGCTCATCCTCCCAGGGTCGCACTGAAGCTTTCTTT.

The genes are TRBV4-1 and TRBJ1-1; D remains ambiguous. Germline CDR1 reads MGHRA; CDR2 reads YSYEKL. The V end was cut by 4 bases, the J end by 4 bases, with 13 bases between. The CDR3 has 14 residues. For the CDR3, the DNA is TGCGCCAGCAGCCCGGAGAGATCGGGCACTGAAGCTTTCTTT. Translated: CASSPERSGTEAFF.

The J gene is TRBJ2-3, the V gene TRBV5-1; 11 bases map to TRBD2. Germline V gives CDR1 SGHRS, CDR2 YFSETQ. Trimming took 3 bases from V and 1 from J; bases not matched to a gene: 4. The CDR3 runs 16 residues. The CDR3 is CASSSGTSGRTDTQYF. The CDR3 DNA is TGCGCCAGCAGCTCGGGGACTAGCGGACGCACAGATACGCAGTATTTT.

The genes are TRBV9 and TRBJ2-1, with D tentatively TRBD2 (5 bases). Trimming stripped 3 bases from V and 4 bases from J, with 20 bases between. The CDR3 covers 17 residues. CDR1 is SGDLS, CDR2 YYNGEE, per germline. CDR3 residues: CASSDRISGRRYNEQFF. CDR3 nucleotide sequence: TGTGCCAGCAGCGACAGAATCAGCGGACGGCGGTACAATGAGCAGTTCTTC. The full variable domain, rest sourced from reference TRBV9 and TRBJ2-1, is DSGVTQTPKHLITATGQRVTLRCSPRSGDLSVYWYQQSLDQGLQFLIQYYNGEERAKGNILERFSAQQFPDLHSELNLSSLELGDSALYFCASSDRISGRRYNEQFFGPGTRLTVL.

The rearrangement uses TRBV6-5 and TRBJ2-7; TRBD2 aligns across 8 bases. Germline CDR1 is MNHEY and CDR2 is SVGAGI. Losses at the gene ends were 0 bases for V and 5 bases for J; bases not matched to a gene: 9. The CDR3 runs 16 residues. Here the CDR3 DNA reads TGTGCCAGCAGTTACTCCTGGGCTAGCGGGTTCGACGAGCAGTACTTC. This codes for CASSYSWASGFDEQYF.

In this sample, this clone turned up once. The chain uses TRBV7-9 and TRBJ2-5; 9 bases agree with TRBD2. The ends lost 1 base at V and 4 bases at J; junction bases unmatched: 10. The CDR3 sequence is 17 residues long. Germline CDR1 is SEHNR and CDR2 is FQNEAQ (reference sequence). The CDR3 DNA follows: TGTGCCAGCAGCTTAGTCCTGGCTAGCGGGATGGTAGAGACCCAGTACTTC. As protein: CASSLVLASGMVETQYF.

CDR3 protein: CAAHRQKGEAFF. In DNA, the CDR3 is TGTGCCGCTCACCGACAGAAGGGTGAAGCTTTCTTT. The chain employs TRBV28 and TRBJ1-1, with a weak D call TRBD1 (5 bases). Germline V gene sequence: CDR1 MDHEN, CDR2 SYDVKM. CDR3 length: 12 amino acids. Trimming took 11 bases from V and 7 from J, leaving 17 bases between them.

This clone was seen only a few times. The CDR3 sequence is CASSSTGALAGEQYF. Written as DNA, the CDR3 is TGTGCCAGCAGCTCAACAGGGGCCTTGGCGGGGGAGCAGTACTTC. The chain recombines TRBV13 with TRBJ2-7; TRBD1 might be the D (7 bases). V was shortened by 4 bases and J by 7 bases, with 20 bases between the two germline ends. CDR1 is PRHDT and CDR2 is FYEKMQ in the germline V gene (reference sequence). The CDR3 spans 15 residues.

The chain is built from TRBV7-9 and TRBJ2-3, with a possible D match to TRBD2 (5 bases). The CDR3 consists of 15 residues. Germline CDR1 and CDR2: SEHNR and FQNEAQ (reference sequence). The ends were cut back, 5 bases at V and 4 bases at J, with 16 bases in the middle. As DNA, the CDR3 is TGTGCCAGCAGCCCCAGTGGGCGGGCATCAGATACGCAGTATTTT. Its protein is CASSPSGRASDTQYF.

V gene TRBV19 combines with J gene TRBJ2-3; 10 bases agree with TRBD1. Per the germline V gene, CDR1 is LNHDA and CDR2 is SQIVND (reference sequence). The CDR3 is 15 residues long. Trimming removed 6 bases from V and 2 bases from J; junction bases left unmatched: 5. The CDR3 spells CASSRDRGNTDTQYF. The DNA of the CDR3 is TGTGCCAGTAGCCGGGACAGGGGAAACACAGATACGCAGTATTTT.

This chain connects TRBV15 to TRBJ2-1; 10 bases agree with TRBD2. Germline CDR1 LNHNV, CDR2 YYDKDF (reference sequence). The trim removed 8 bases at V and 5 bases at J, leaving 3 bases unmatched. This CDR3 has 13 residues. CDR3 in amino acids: CATEREGNNEQFF. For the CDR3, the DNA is TGTGCCACCGAGCGGGAGGGGAACAATGAGCAGTTCTTC.

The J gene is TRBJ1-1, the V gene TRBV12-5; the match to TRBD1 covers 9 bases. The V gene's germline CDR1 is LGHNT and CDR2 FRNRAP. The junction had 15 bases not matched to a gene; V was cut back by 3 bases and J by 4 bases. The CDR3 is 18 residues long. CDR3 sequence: CASGFAWPGQGSPTEAFF. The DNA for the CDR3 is TGTGCTAGTGGTTTCGCCTGGCCGGGACAGGGCTCCCCCACTGAAGCTTTCTTT.

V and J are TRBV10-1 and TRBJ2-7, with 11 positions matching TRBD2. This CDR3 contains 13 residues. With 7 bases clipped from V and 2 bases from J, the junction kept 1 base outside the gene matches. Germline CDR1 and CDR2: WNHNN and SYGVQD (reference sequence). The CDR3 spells CASTGLAAYEQYF. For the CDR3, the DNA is TGCGCCAGCACGGGACTAGCGGCCTACGAGCAGTACTTC.

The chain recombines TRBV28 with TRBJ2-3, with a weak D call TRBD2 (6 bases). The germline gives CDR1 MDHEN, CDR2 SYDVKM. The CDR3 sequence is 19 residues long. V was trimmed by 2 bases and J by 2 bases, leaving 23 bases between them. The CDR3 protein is CASSLPGAVKEGLTDTQYF. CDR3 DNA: TGTGCCAGCAGTTTACCCGGGGCGGTAAAGGAGGGCCTCACAGATACGCAGTATTTT.

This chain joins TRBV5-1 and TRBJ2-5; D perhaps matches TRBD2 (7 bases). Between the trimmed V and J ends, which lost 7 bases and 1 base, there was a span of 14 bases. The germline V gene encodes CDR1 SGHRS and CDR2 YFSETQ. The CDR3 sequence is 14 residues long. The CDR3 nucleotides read TGCGCCAGCGGAGACGGGGGGCTCCAAGAGACCCAGTACTTC. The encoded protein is CASGDGGLQETQYF.

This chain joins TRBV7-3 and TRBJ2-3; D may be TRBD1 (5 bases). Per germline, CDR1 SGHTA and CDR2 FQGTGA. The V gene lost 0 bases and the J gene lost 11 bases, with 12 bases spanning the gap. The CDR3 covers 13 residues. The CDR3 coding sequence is TGTGCCAGCAGCTTAACGTCAGGGTGGGGGCAGTATTTT. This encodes CASSLTSGWGQYF.

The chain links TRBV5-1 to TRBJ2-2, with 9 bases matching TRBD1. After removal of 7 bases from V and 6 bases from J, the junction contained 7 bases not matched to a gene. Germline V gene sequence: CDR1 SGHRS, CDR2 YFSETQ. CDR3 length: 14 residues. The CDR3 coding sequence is TGCGCCAGCGGACGGGACAGGGTTGCCGGGGAGCTGTTTTTT. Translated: CASGRDRVAGELFF.